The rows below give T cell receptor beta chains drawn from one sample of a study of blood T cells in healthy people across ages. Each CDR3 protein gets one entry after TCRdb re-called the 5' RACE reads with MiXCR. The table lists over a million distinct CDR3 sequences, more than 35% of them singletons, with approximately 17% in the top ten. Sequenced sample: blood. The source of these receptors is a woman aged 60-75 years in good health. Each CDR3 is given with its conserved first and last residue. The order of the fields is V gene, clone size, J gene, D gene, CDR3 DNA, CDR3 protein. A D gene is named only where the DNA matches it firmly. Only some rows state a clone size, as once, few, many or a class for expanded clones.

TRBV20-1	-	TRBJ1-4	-	TGCAGTGCTAGAGATTCTGGAGGGAGAGGAAAACTGTTTTTT	CSARDSGGRGKLFF
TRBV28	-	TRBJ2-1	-	TGTGCCAGCAGTACCCCATCCTACAATGAGCAGTTCTTC	CASSTPSYNEQFF
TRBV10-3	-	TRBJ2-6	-	TGTGCCATCAGCGAGCAGGCGACTAGGGGTGGGGCCAACGTCCTGACTTTC	CAISEQATRGGANVLTF
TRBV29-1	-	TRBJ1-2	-	TGCAGCGTCCCGGGGCAGCTAGAGGGCTACACCTTC	CSVPGQLEGYTF
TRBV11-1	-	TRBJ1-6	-	TGTGCCAGCAGCTTAGGCCGGGACGCGCGATCAACACCCCTCCACTTT	CASSLGRDARSTPLHF
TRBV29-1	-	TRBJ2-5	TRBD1	TGCAGCGCGCAAAGGACAGGGGGGAGACGTACCTACAATGAGCAGTACTTC	CSAQRTGGRRTYNEQYF
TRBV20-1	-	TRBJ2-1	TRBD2	TGCAGTGCTAGGCGCGGGAGTAGGAATGAGCAGTTCTTC	CSARRGSRNEQFF
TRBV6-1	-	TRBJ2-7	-	TGTGCCACTTCCAGGGAAGCCTCGAAGTACGAGCAGTACTTC	CATSREASKYEQYF
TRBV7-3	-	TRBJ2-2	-	TGTGCCAGCAGCTTAACGGGCGCGGACACCGGGGAGCTGTTTTTT	CASSLTGADTGELFF
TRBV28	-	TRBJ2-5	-	TGTGCCAGCAGTTTAGCTAGCATCAGGCAAGAGACCCAGTACTTC	CASSLASIRQETQYF
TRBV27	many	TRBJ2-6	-	TGTGCCAGCAGTTCAAGGAGGGCTGGGGCCAACGTCCTGACTTTC	CASSSRRAGANVLTF
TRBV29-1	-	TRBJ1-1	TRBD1	TGCAGCGTCAAACAGGGGGCTGAAGCTTTCTTT	CSVKQGAEAFF
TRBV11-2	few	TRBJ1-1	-	TGTGCCAGCAGGCTGAACACTGAAGCTTTCTTT	CASRLNTEAFF
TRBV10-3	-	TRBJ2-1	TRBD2	TGTGCCATCAGTGAGTACAACAGGGGGCAAGGACTAGCGGGGATGTACAATGAGCAGTTCTTC	CAISEYNRGQGLAGMYNEQFF
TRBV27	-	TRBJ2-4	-	TGTGCCAGCAGTCCCGGGATGGCAAACATTCAGTACTTC	CASSPGMANIQYF
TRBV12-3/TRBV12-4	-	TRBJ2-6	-	TGTGCCATCACACCTACTGGGGCCAACGTCCTGACTTTC	CAITPTGANVLTF
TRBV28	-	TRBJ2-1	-	TGTGCCAGCAGTTTGGGCCGGGACCACCCCTACAATGAGCAGTTCTTC	CASSLGRDHPYNEQFF
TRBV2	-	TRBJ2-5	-	TGTACCAGCAGTGATCAGGGGACCCAGTACTTC	CTSSDQGTQYF